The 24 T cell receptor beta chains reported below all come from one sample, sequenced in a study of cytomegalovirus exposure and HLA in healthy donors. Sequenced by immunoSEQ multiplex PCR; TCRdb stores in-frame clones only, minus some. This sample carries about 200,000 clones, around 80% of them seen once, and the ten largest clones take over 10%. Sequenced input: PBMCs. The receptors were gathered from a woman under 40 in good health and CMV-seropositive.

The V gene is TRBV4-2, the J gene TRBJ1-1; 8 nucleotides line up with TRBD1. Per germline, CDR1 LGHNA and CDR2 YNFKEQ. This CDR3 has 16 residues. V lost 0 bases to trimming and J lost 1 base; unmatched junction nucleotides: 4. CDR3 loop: CASSQEGDRSNTEAFF. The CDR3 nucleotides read TGTGCCAGCAGCCAAGAAGGGGACAGGTCGAACACTGAAGCTTTCTTT.

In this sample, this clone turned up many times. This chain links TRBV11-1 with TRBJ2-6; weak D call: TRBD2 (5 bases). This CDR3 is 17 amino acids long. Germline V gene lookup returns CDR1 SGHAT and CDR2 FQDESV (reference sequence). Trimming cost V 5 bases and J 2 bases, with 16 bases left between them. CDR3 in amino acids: CASSRWMGATGANVLTF. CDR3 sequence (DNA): TGTGCCAGCAGCCGGTGGATGGGAGCGACTGGGGCCAACGTCCTGACTTTC.

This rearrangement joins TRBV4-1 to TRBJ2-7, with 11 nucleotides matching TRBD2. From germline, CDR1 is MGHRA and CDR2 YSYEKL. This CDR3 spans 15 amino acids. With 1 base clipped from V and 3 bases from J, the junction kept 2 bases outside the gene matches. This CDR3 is CASSQGTSGYYEQYF. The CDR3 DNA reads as TGCGCCAGCAGCCAAGGGACTAGCGGGTACTACGAGCAGTACTTC.

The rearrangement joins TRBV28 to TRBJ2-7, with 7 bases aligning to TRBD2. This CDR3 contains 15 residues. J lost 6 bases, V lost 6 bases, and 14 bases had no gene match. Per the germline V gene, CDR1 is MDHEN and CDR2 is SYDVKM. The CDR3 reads CASSPTGRALGEQYF. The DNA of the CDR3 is TGTGCCAGCAGCCCGACGGGGAGGGCTTTGGGCGAGCAGTACTTC.

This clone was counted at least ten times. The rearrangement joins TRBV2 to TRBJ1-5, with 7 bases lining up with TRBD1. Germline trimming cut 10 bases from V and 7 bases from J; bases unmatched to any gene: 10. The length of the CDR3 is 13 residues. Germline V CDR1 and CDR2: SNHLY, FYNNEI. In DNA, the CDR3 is TGTGCCACGGGGACAGATTCTCGACAGCCCCAGCATTTT. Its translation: CATGTDSRQPQHF.

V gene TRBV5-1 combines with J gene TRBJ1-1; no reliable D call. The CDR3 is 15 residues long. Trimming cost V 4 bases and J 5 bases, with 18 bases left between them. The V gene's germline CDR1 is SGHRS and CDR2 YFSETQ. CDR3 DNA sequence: TGCGCCAGCAGCCGACCAAAGCTCGGGAGTACTGAAGCTTTCTTT. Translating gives CASSRPKLGSTEAFF. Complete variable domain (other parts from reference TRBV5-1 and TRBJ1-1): KAGVTQTPRYLIKTRGQQVTLSCSPISGHRSVSWYQQTPGQGLQFLFEYFSETQRNKGNFPGRFSGRQFSNSRSEMNVSTLELGDSALYLCASSRPKLGSTEAFFGQGTRLTVV.

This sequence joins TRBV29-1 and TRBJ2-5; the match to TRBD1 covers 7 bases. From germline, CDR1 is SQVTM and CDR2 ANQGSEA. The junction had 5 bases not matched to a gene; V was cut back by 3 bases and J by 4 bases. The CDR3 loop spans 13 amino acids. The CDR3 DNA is TGCAGCGTTGATTTAGGGGGCCGAGAGACCCAGTACTTC. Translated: CSVDLGGRETQYF.

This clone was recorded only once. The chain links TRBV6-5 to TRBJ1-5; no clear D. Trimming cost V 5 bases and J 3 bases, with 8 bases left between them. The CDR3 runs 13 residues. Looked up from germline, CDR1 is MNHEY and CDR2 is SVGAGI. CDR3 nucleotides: TGTGCCAGCAGTGAAGCGATCAATCAGCCCCAGCATTTT. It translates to CASSEAINQPQHF.

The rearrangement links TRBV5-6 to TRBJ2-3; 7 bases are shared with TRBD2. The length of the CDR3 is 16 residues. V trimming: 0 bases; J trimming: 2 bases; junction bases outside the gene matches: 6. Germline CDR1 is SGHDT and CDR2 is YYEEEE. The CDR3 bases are TGTGCCAGCAGCTTGGGGTCGGGACTATACACAGATACGCAGTATTTT. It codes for CASSLGSGLYTDTQYF. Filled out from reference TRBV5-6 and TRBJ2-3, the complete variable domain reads DAGVTQSPTHLIKTRGQQVTLRCSPKSGHDTVSWYQQALGQGPQFIFQYYEEEERQRGNFPDRFSGHQFPNYSSELNVNALLLGDSALYLCASSLGSGLYTDTQYFGPGTRLTVL.

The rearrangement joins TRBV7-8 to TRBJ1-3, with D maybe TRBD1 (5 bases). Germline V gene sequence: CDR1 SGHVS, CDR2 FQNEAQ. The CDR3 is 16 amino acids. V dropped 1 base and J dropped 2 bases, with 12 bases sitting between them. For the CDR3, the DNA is TGTGCCAGCAGCTTAGTTGCGGGGCGGCCTGGAAACACCATATATTTT. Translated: CASSLVAGRPGNTIYF.

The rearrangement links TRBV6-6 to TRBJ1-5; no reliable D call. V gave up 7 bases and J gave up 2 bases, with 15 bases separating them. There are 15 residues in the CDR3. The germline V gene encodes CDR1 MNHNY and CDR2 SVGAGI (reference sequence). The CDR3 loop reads CASNLGTPGNQPQHF. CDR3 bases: TGTGCCAGCAATCTGGGCACGCCGGGCAATCAGCCCCAGCATTTT.

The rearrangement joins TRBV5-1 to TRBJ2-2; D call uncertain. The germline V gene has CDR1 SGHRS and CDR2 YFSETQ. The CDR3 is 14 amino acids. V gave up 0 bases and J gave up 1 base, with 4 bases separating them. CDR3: CASSLVENTGELFF. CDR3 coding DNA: TGCGCCAGCAGCTTGGTAGAGAACACCGGGGAGCTGTTTTTT.

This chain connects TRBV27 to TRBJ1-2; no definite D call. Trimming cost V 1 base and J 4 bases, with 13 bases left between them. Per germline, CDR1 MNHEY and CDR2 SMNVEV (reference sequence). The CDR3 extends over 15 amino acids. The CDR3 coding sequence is TGTGCCAGCAGTTTATTCTCCGGTGGGAGCTATGGCTACACCTTC. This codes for CASSLFSGGSYGYTF.

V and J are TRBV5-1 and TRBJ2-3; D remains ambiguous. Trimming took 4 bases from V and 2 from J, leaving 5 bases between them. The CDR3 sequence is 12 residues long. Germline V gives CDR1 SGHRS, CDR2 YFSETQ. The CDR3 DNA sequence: TGCGCCAGCAGCGGAGACACAGATACGCAGTATTTT. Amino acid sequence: CASSGDTDTQYF.

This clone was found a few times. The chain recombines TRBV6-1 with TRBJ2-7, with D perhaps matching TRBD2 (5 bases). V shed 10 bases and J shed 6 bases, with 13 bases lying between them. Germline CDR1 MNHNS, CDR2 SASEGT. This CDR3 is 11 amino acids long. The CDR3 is CAINNGVEQYF. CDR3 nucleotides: TGTGCCATCAACAACGGGGTCGAGCAGTACTTC.

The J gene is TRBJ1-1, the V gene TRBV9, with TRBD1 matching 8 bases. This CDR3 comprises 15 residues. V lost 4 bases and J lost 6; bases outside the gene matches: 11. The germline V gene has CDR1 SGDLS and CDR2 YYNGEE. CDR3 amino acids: CASSPGDRRTAEAFF. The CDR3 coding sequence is TGTGCCAGCAGCCCAGGGGACAGGCGAACCGCTGAAGCTTTCTTT. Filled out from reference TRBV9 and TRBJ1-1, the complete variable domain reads DSGVTQTPKHLITATGQRVTLRCSPRSGDLSVYWYQQSLDQGLQFLIQYYNGEERAKGNILERFSAQQFPDLHSELNLSSLELGDSALYFCASSPGDRRTAEAFFGQGTRLTVV.

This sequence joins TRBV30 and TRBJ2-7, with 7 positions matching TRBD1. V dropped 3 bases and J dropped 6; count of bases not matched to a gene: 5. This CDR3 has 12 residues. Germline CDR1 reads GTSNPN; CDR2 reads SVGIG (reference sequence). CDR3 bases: TGTGCCTGGAGCCCACAGGGGCGCGAGCAGTACTTC. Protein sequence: CAWSPQGREQYF.

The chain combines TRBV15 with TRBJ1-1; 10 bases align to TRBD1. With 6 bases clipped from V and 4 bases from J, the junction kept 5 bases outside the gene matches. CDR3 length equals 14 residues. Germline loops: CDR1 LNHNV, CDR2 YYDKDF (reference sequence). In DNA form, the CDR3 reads TGTGCCACCAGGACAGGGGGCCTCCTCACTGAAGCTTTCTTT. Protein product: CATRTGGLLTEAFF.

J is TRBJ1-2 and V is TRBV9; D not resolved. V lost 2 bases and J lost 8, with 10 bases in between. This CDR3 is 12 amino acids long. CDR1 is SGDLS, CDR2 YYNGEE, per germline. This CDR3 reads CASSVQTGGYTF. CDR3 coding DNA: TGTGCCAGCAGCGTCCAAACGGGGGGCTACACCTTC. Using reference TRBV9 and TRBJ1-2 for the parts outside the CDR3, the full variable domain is DSGVTQTPKHLITATGQRVTLRCSPRSGDLSVYWYQQSLDQGLQFLIQYYNGEERAKGNILERFSAQQFPDLHSELNLSSLELGDSALYFCASSVQTGGYTFGSGTRLTVV.

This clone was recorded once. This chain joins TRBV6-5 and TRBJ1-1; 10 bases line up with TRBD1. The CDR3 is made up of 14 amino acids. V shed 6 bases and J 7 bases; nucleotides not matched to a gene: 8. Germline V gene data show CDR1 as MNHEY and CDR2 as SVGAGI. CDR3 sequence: CASSRGQGEFEAFF. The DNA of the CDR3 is TGTGCCAGCAGCCGCGGACAGGGGGAGTTTGAAGCTTTCTTT.

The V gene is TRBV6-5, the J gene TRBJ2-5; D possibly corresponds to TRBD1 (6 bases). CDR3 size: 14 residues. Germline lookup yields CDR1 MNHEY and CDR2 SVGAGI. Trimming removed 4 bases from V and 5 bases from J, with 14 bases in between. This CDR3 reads CASSLIGGRETQYF. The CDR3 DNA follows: TGTGCCAGCAGTTTGATAGGGGGTCGGGAGACCCAGTACTTC.

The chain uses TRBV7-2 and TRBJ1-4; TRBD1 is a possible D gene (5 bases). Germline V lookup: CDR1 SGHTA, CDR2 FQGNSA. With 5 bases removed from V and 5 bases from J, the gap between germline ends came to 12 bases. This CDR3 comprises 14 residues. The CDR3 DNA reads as TGTGCCAGCAGCCATGACAGCATAAATGAAAAACTGTTTTTT. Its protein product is CASSHDSINEKLFF.

The CDR3 nucleotides are TGTGCCAGCAGTTACTCCCACGTCAATACCAGAGATACGCAGTATTTT. Protein product: CASSYSHVNTRDTQYF. J is TRBJ2-3 and V is TRBV6-5; D ambiguous. V lost 0 bases and J 5 bases, leaving 15 bases between the germline ends. Germline CDR1 MNHEY, CDR2 SVGAGI. The CDR3 totals 16 residues.

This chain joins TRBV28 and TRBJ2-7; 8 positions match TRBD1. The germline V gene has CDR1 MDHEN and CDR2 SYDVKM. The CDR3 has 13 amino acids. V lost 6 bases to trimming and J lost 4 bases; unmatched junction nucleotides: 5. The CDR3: CASSNRGDYEQYF. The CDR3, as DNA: TGTGCCAGCAGCAACAGGGGGGATTACGAGCAGTACTTC.